This T cell receptor beta chain comes out of a study of beta chain features in type 1 diabetes. Study outcomes and limitations: Shortening that was moderate but significant affected the TCRB CDR3s of Type 1 diabetes patients in all four CD4+ subsets. Shorter templates might be favored by PCR, and equally so in patients and in controls.

Trimming shortened V by 6 bases and J by 3 bases, and 6 bases separated the two germline ends. This CDR3 contains 12 residues. Germline CDR1 is MNHNY and CDR2 is SVGAGI (reference sequence). This clone occurred a few times. Its target is not known. Different DNA sequences within this sample yield the same CDR3. Every isolated RNA sample was fully reverse transcribed, so sequencing captured expressed TCRB transcripts. The repertoire was sequenced with immunoSEQ multiplex PCR; TCRdb's copy has only in-frame clones and lacks some. This sample has more than 300,000 clones, with 9.5% to 10% found just once.

Sample: central memory CD4+ T cells from blood. This chain uses TRBV6-6 with TRBJ1-5; D unclear. This TCR was sampled from a man aged 25 to 45 with type 1 diabetes. CDR3 in DNA: TGTGCCAGCAGCCGGGACAATCAGCCCCAGCATTTT. Translating it yields CASSRDNQPQHF.